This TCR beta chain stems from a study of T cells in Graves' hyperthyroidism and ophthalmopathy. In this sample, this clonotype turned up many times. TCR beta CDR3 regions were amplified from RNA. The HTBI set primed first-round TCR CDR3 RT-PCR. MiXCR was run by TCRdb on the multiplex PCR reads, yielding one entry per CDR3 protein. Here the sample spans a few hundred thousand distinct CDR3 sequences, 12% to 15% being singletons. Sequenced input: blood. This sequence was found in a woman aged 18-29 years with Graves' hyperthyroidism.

The CDR3 sequence: CASSEALISWTEAFF. The CDR3 nucleotides read TGTGCCAGCAGTGAAGCGCTGATATCTTGGACTGAAGCTTTCTTT. V is TRBV6-1 and J is TRBJ1-1; D gene unclear. The CDR3 spans 15 residues. Trimming removed 0 bases from V and 5 bases from J, with 13 bases in between. Germline CDR1 is MNHNS and CDR2 is SASEGT.